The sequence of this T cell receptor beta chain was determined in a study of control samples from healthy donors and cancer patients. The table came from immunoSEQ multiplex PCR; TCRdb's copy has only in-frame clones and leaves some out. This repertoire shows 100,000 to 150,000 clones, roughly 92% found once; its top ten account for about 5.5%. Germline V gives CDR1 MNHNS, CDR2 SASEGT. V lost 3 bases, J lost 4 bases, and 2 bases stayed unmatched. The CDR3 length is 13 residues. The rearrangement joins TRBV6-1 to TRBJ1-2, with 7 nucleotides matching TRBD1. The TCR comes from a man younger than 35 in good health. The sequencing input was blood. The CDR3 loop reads CASSDRQGYGYTF. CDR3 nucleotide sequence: TGTGCCAGCAGTGACCGACAGGGCTATGGCTACACCTTC.